The next 8 T cell receptor beta chains were all read from a single sample in a study of blood T cell repertoires in COVID-19. The protocol was immunoSEQ multiplex PCR, while the TCRdb copy is restricted to in-frame clones and leaves out a portion. This sample has fewer than 200,000 clones; about 88% occur once, and the top ten carry roughly 24%. Sample: peripheral blood. The receptors derive from a man in his sixties with acute or convalescent COVID-19.

The table lists this clone with a count of one. V and J are TRBV27 and TRBJ1-3; TRBD1 agrees at 10 bases. The length of the CDR3 is 15 residues. The ends lost 6 bases at V and 3 bases at J; junction bases unmatched: 5. Germline V gene data show CDR1 as MNHEY and CDR2 as SMNVEV (reference sequence). CDR3 nucleotides: TGTGCCAGCAGCAGACAGGGGGCGAGTGGAAACACCATATATTTT. Its protein is CASSRQGASGNTIYF.

CDR3 DNA sequence: TGCGCCAGCAGCACCGGGACAGGGGCTGGGGGCACTGAAGCTTTCTTT. It specifies CASSTGTGAGGTEAFF. The chain uses TRBV5-1 and TRBJ1-1, with 10 bases matching TRBD1. V trimming: 4 bases; J trimming: 4 bases; junction bases outside the gene matches: 10. The CDR3 runs to 16 residues. CDR1 SGHRS and CDR2 YFSETQ come from the germline V gene.

The V call is TRBV15, the J call TRBJ1-1, with D hard to call. The CDR3 contains 13 residues. Germline V gives CDR1 LNHNV, CDR2 YYDKDF (reference sequence). Trimming took 5 bases from V and 2 from J, leaving 9 bases between them. The CDR3 bases are TGTGCCACCAGCCCAATCCTAAACACTGAAGCTTTCTTT. The encoded protein is CATSPILNTEAFF.

This chain uses TRBV10-3 with TRBJ1-1; D gene unclear. The CDR3 extends over 15 amino acids. Germline V gives CDR1 ENHRY, CDR2 SYGVKD. The V gene lost 7 bases and the J gene lost 11 bases, with 26 bases spanning the gap. The CDR3 reads CAINMDDGVVPWAFF. In DNA, the CDR3 is TGTGCCATCAATATGGACGACGGGGTCGTGCCCTGGGCTTTCTTT.

The V and J genes are TRBV29-1 and TRBJ2-1, with TRBD2 matching 10 bases. Germline V lookup: CDR1 SQVTM, CDR2 ANQGSEA. Germline trimming cut 3 bases from V and 1 base from J; bases unmatched to any gene: 18. This CDR3 is built from 20 residues. As DNA, the CDR3 is TGCAGCGTTGAGCTCCCTAGCGGGAGTAAAGGTATAGGGTCCTACAATGAGCAGTTCTTC. Its translation: CSVELPSGSKGIGSYNEQFF.

The chain carries TRBV7-8 and TRBJ1-3; D uncertain. V lost 4 bases and J lost 0, with 13 bases in between. CDR3 length: 16 residues. Germline CDR1 and CDR2: SGHVS and FQNEAQ. The CDR3 sequence is CASSSRPPNSGNTIYF. The CDR3, as DNA: TGTGCCAGCAGCTCTAGACCCCCTAACTCTGGAAACACCATATATTTT.

The chain joins TRBV2 to TRBJ2-3; D is ambiguous. V was shortened by 2 bases and J by 6 bases, with 9 bases between the two germline ends. From germline, CDR1 is SNHLY and CDR2 FYNNEI. The CDR3 totals 13 residues. In DNA form, the CDR3 reads TGTGCCAGCAGTGAAAACTCCTTCGATACGCAGTATTTT. Its protein product is CASSENSFDTQYF.

This clone is a singleton in its sample. J is TRBJ2-7 and V is TRBV6-1, with D perhaps matching TRBD1 (6 bases). The CDR3 spans 15 residues. Per germline, CDR1 MNHNS and CDR2 SASEGT. With 3 bases removed from V and 1 base from J, the gap between germline ends came to 13 bases. The CDR3 region has the DNA TGTGCCAGCAGTGATAGGCAGGGGTTGTCCTACGAGCAGTACGTC. This translates into CASSDRQGLSYEQYV.